A selection of T cell receptor beta chains follows, all from one sample in a study of blood T cell repertoires in COVID-19. The assay was immunoSEQ multiplex PCR, and TCRdb's table has in-frame clones only and misses some. The table includes about 86,000 clones, around four fifths detected once. The sequenced material came from peripheral blood. All receptors derive from a man in his fifties with acute or convalescent COVID-19. Each CDR3 is given with its conserved first and last residue. Each record gives: J gene, V gene, clone size, D gene, CDR3 protein, CDR3 DNA. D genes are given only for firm matches. Clone size is stated in some rows and not others, as once, few, many or a class when expanded.

TRBJ2-3	TRBV5-8	-	-	CASSLAQDTQYF	TGTGCCAGCAGCTTAGCCCAAGATACGCAGTATTTT
TRBJ2-1	TRBV6-6	-	TRBD2	CASSVSSGAYNEQFF	TGTGCCAGCAGCGTATCTAGCGGGGCATACAATGAGCAGTTCTTC
TRBJ2-5	TRBV6-2/TRBV6-3	-	-	CASSYFGETQYF	TGTGCCAGCAGTTACTTCGGGGAGACCCAGTACTTC
TRBJ1-1	TRBV14	-	TRBD1	CASSRQGTQAFF	TGTGCCAGCAGCCGACAGGGGACGCAAGCTTTCTTT
TRBJ2-1	TRBV9	many	-	CASSPSGSDNNEQFF	TGTGCCAGCAGCCCTTCCGGGTCCGATAACAATGAGCAGTTCTTC
TRBJ2-5	TRBV10-3	-	-	CAISGGSEQETQYF	TGTGCCATCAGTGGGGGCAGCGAGCAAGAGACCCAGTACTTC
TRBJ2-5	TRBV10-3	once	TRBD1	CAISAGQGETQYF	TGTGCCATCAGCGCGGGACAGGGAGAGACCCAGTACTTC
TRBJ2-1	TRBV6-4	-	TRBD2	CASSGLAGMGVGEQFF	TGTGCCAGCAGTGGACTAGCGGGCATGGGGGTCGGTGAGCAGTTCTTC
TRBJ1-1	TRBV3-1/TRBV3-2	-	TRBD1	CASRPDRDLMNTEAFF	TGTGCCAGCAGACCCGACAGGGACCTTATGAACACTGAAGCTTTCTTT
TRBJ1-2	TRBV30	-	TRBD1	CALDGTGNNYGYTF	TGTGCCTTGGATGGGACAGGGAACAACTATGGCTACACCTTC
TRBJ2-3	TRBV10-1	-	TRBD1	CASSEKARLALWTGGGTDTQYF	TGCGCCAGCAGTGAGAAGGCGCGACTCGCTCTATGGACAGGGGGCGGCACAGATACGCAGTATTTT
TRBJ2-1	TRBV4-1	-	-	CASSQGHSSYNEQFF	TGCGCCAGCAGCCAAGGCCACTCCTCCTACAATGAGCAGTTCTTC
TRBJ1-1	TRBV10-3	-	-	CAISESGGLNTEAFF	TGTGCCATCAGTGAGTCGGGGGGGTTGAACACTGAAGCTTTCTTT
TRBJ2-7	TRBV19	-	TRBD2	CASSILAGAREQYF	TGTGCCAGTAGTATTCTAGCGGGAGCGAGGGAGCAGTACTTC
TRBJ2-5	TRBV29-1	-	TRBD1	CSGGATGGKETQYF	TGCAGCGGGGGCGCGACAGGGGGCAAAGAGACCCAGTACTTC
TRBJ1-1	TRBV5-1	-	-	CASTQAGNTEAFF	TGCGCCAGTACCCAGGCGGGGAACACTGAAGCTTTCTTT
TRBJ1-6	TRBV27	-	TRBD1	CASSLGTGGNSPLHF	TGTGCCAGCAGTTTGGGTACAGGGGGCAATTCACCCCTCCACTTT
TRBJ2-3	TRBV7-2	-	-	CASSRMDTQYF	TGTGCCAGCAGCCGTATGGATACGCAGTATTTT
TRBJ1-3	TRBV6-2/TRBV6-3	-	-	CASSARGSGNTIYF	TGTGCCAGCAGCGCCAGGGGCTCTGGAAACACCATATATTTT
TRBJ2-3	TRBV11-2	-	-	CASSLGTSWGTDTQYF	TGTGCCAGCAGCTTAGGCACTAGCTGGGGAACAGATACGCAGTATTTT
TRBJ2-7	TRBV7-8	-	-	CASSLAEVSEQYF	TGTGCCAGCAGCTTAGCGGAGGTTTCCGAGCAGTACTTC
TRBJ1-6	TRBV6-1	-	-	CASSEFGGINSPLHF	TGTGCCAGCAGTGAATTTGGGGGGATTAATTCACCCCTCCACTTT
TRBJ2-7	TRBV18	-	TRBD2	CASSPGLAGDQSYSYEQYF	TGTGCCAGCTCACCAGGGCTAGCGGGAGACCAATCTTACTCCTACGAGCAGTACTTC
TRBJ2-7	TRBV7-9	-	-	CASKGFVSEGPYEQYF	TGTGCCAGCAAAGGATTCGTATCGGAGGGCCCCTACGAGCAGTACTTC
TRBJ1-2	TRBV7-9	-	-	CASSLDIASLGYTF	TGTGCCAGCAGCTTGGACATCGCCAGCCTTGGCTACACCTTC
TRBJ2-3	TRBV7-2	-	-	CASSRSRGTDTQYF	TGTGCCAGCAGCCGTAGTCGGGGCACAGATACGCAGTATTTT
TRBJ1-2	TRBV4-2	-	-	CASSQEKSNYGYTF	TGTGCCAGCAGCCAAGAGAAGAGTAACTATGGCTACACCTTC
TRBJ1-1	TRBV3-1/TRBV3-2	-	-	CASSQFGGDEAFF	TGTGCCAGCAGCCAATTTGGAGGGGATGAAGCTTTCTTT
TRBJ1-2	TRBV4-1	-	TRBD1	CASSQDHDRVAYGYTF	TGCGCCAGCAGCCAAGATCACGACAGGGTCGCCTATGGCTACACCTTC
TRBJ2-2	TRBV7-6	few	TRBD2	CASSPRAGVGTGELFF	TGTGCCAGCAGCCCCCGAGCGGGAGTGGGGACCGGGGAGCTGTTTTTT
TRBJ2-7	TRBV6-5	-	TRBD2	CASSYSAGWGYEQYF	TGTGCCAGCAGTTACTCAGCGGGGTGGGGCTACGAGCAGTACTTC
TRBJ1-1	TRBV4-3	-	-	CASSQDGRGGATEAFF	TGCGCCAGCAGCCAAGATGGCAGGGGCGGTGCCACTGAAGCTTTCTTT
TRBJ2-5	TRBV7-8	-	-	CASSPRDTEFGGTQYF	TGTGCCAGCAGCCCTCGGGACACGGAATTCGGCGGGACCCAGTACTTC
TRBJ1-4	TRBV25-1	-	-	CASSEYRGYEKLFF	TGTGCCAGCAGTGAATATAGGGGGTATGAAAAACTGTTTTTT
TRBJ1-2	TRBV5-4	-	TRBD1	CASSLRADRAHGYTF	TGTGCCAGCAGCTTGAGGGCCGACAGGGCACATGGCTACACCTTC
TRBJ1-3	TRBV12-2	-	-	CASRLVRQWGIHLNSGNTIYF	TGTGCAAGTCGCTTAGTCCGGCAGTGGGGCATTCATCTTAACTCTGGAAACACCATATATTTT
TRBJ2-7	TRBV4-1	once	TRBD1	CASSLHGQGADEQYF	TGCGCCAGCAGCCTCCACGGACAGGGGGCGGACGAGCAGTACTTC
TRBJ1-2	TRBV7-2	once	-	CASTPGFDYGYTF	TGTGCCAGCACCCCAGGCTTTGACTATGGCTACACCTTC
TRBJ1-4	TRBV4-1	-	TRBD1	CASKPSGQGFEKLFF	TGCGCCAGCAAACCCTCGGGACAGGGATTTGAAAAACTGTTTTTT
TRBJ2-1	TRBV5-1	-	-	CASSLGSGGNEQFF	TGCGCCAGCAGCTTGGGCTCAGGGGGGAATGAGCAGTTCTTC
TRBJ2-2	TRBV3-1/TRBV3-2	many	TRBD1	CASSQVSEGTGGAGTGELFF	TGTGCCAGCAGCCAAGTCAGCGAAGGGACAGGGGGCGCGGGCACCGGGGAGCTGTTTTTT
TRBJ2-7	TRBV6-5	-	-	CASSRAGASYEQYF	TGTGCCAGCAGTCGCGCTGGGGCCTCCTACGAGCAGTACTTC
TRBJ1-2	TRBV4-3	once	-	CASSQDPNLRSGYTF	TGCGCCAGCAGCCAAGATCCGAACTTAAGGAGTGGCTACACCTTC
TRBJ1-5	TRBV7-6	-	TRBD1	CASSAQGRLNQPQHF	TGTGCCAGCAGCGCACAGGGGAGGCTCAATCAGCCCCAGCATTTT
TRBJ1-2	TRBV7-2	-	TRBD1	CASSYHEGTVWGYTF	TGTGCCAGCAGCTACCACGAGGGGACAGTGTGGGGCTACACCTTC
TRBJ1-1	TRBV5-6	-	TRBD1	CASGKQGWTEAFF	TGTGCCAGCGGTAAACAGGGGTGGACTGAAGCTTTCTTT
TRBJ2-2	TRBV2	-	-	CASSGERSNTGELFF	TGTGCCAGCAGTGGAGAACGGTCGAACACCGGGGAGCTGTTTTTT
TRBJ1-2	TRBV6-5	-	TRBD1	CATPPDRPNYGYTF	TGTGCCACCCCCCCGGACAGGCCGAACTATGGCTACACCTTC
TRBJ2-5	TRBV7-2	-	TRBD2	CASSFGREGTPNF	TGTGCCAGCAGCTTTGGGCGGGAGGGGACACCCAACTTC
TRBJ2-1	TRBV7-9	-	TRBD2	CASSSGRTSAGNGNEQFF	TGTGCCAGCAGCTCCGGCAGGACTAGCGCGGGAAATGGCAATGAGCAGTTCTTC
TRBJ2-7	TRBV9	few	TRBD2	CASSVGPLAVTSYEQYF	TGTGCCAGCAGCGTAGGACCCCTAGCGGTGACCTCCTACGAGCAGTACTTC
TRBJ1-1	TRBV30	-	-	CAWSAGGGGTEAFF	TGTGCCTGGAGCGCCGGAGGGGGGGGCACTGAAGCTTTCTTT
TRBJ2-7	TRBV11-2	-	-	CASSLDQGSYEQYF	TGTGCCAGCAGCTTAGATCAGGGTTCCTACGAGCAGTACTTC